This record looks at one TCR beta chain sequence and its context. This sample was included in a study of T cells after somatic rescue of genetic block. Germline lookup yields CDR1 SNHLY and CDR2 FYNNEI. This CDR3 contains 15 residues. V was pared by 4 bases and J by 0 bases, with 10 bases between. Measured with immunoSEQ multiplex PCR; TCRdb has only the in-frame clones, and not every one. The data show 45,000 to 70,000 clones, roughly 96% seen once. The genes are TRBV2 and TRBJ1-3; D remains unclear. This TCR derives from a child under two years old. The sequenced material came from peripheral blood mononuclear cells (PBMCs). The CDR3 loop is CASSVGGFSGNTIYF. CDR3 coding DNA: TGTGCCAGCAGTGTAGGAGGATTCTCTGGAAACACCATATATTTT. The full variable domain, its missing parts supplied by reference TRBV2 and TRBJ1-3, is EPEVTQTPSHQVTQMGQEVILRCVPISNHLYFYWYRQILGQKVEFLVSFYNNEISEKSEIFDDQFSVERPDGSNFTLKIRSTKLEDSAMYFCASSVGGFSGNTIYFGEGSWLTVV.